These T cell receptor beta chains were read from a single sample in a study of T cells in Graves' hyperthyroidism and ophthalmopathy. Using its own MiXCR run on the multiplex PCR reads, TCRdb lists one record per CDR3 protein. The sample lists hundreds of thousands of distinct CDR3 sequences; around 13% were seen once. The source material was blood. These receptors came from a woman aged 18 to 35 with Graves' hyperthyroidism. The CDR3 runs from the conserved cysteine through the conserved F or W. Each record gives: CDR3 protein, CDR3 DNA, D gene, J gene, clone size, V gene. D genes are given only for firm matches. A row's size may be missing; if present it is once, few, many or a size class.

cdr3_aa: CATGHWVADTQYF
cdr3_nt: TGTGCCACTGGGCACTGGGTGGCAGATACGCAGTATTTT
d_call: -
j_call: TRBJ2-3
clone_size: -
v_call: TRBV27

cdr3_aa: CASSKDRGRTYEQYF
cdr3_nt: TGTGCCAGCAGTAAAGACAGGGGACGGACCTACGAGCAGTACTTC
d_call: TRBD1
j_call: TRBJ2-7
clone_size: -
v_call: TRBV6-2/TRBV6-3

cdr3_aa: CASSLVGPSTGATYEQYF
cdr3_nt: TGTGCCAGCAGCTTAGTCGGCCCTTCGACAGGGGCAACCTACGAGCAGTACTTC
d_call: TRBD1
j_call: TRBJ2-7
clone_size: -
v_call: TRBV7-2

cdr3_aa: CASRRTVSNQPQHF
cdr3_nt: TGTGCCAGCAGGAGGACAGTAAGCAATCAGCCCCAGCATTTT
d_call: -
j_call: TRBJ1-5
clone_size: few
v_call: TRBV3-1

cdr3_aa: CASSQLGPGRGETQYF
cdr3_nt: TGCGCCAGCAGCCAGCTTGGACCAGGGCGCGGAGAGACCCAGTACTTC
d_call: -
j_call: TRBJ2-5
clone_size: many
v_call: TRBV4-1

cdr3_aa: CSASQGAPSSYNEQFF
cdr3_nt: TGCAGTGCTAGTCAAGGGGCGCCGAGCTCCTACAATGAGCAGTTCTTC
d_call: -
j_call: TRBJ2-1
clone_size: many
v_call: TRBV20-1

cdr3_aa: CASHGPQETQYF
cdr3_nt: TGTGCCAGCCACGGGCCCCAAGAGACCCAGTACTTC
d_call: -
j_call: TRBJ2-5
clone_size: -
v_call: TRBV6-1

cdr3_aa: CASSLAAGRGNTEAFF
cdr3_nt: TGTGCCAGCAGCTTAGCAGCGGGTCGGGGAAACACTGAAGCTTTCTTT
d_call: -
j_call: TRBJ1-1
clone_size: many
v_call: TRBV7-8

cdr3_aa: CASPSGSGELFF
cdr3_nt: TGTGCCAGCCCCTCGGGGTCCGGGGAGCTGTTTTTT
d_call: -
j_call: TRBJ2-2
clone_size: many
v_call: TRBV7-8

cdr3_aa: CASSGLAGLHEQFF
cdr3_nt: TGTGCCAGCAGCGGACTAGCGGGACTTCATGAGCAGTTCTTC
d_call: TRBD2
j_call: TRBJ2-1
clone_size: many
v_call: TRBV2

cdr3_aa: CASSPRLAGASEQFF
cdr3_nt: TGTGCCAGCAGTCCCCGCCTAGCGGGAGCTTCTGAGCAGTTCTTC
d_call: TRBD2
j_call: TRBJ2-1
clone_size: -
v_call: TRBV6-1

cdr3_aa: CSVDGGEDTQYF
cdr3_nt: TGCAGCGTTGACGGCGGGGAAGATACGCAGTATTTT
d_call: -
j_call: TRBJ2-3
clone_size: many
v_call: TRBV29-1

cdr3_aa: CASSPSAAKNIQYF
cdr3_nt: TGTGCCAGCTCACCGTCGGCGGCCAAAAACATTCAGTACTTC
d_call: -
j_call: TRBJ2-4
clone_size: many
v_call: TRBV18

cdr3_aa: CASTPAGREAKVMNTEAFF
cdr3_nt: TGTGCCAGTACCCCGGCCGGCAGAGAGGCGAAGGTAATGAACACTGAAGCTTTCTTT
d_call: -
j_call: TRBJ1-1
clone_size: -
v_call: TRBV19

cdr3_aa: CASSSGGGRGNQPQHF
cdr3_nt: TGTGCCAGCAGCTCCGGTGGGGGGCGCGGAAATCAGCCCCAGCATTTT
d_call: -
j_call: TRBJ1-5
clone_size: -
v_call: TRBV7-9

cdr3_aa: CSASTGATYGYTF
cdr3_nt: TGCAGTGCTAGTACAGGGGCAACGTATGGCTACACCTTC
d_call: TRBD1
j_call: TRBJ1-2
clone_size: many
v_call: TRBV20-1

cdr3_aa: CASSQTGFSYEQYF
cdr3_nt: TGTGCCAGCAGCCAGACCGGGTTCTCCTACGAGCAGTACTTC
d_call: -
j_call: TRBJ2-7
clone_size: many
v_call: TRBV3-1

cdr3_aa: CASTPNSNQPQHF
cdr3_nt: TGTGCCAGCACCCCCAATAGCAATCAGCCCCAGCATTTT
d_call: -
j_call: TRBJ1-5
clone_size: few
v_call: TRBV6-1

cdr3_aa: CASTRDRGDQPQHF
cdr3_nt: TGTGCCAGCACCAGAGACAGAGGGGATCAGCCCCAGCATTTT
d_call: -
j_call: TRBJ1-5
clone_size: few
v_call: TRBV2

cdr3_aa: CSAPKPQETQYF
cdr3_nt: TGCAGTGCGCCTAAACCCCAAGAGACCCAGTACTTC
d_call: -
j_call: TRBJ2-5
clone_size: many
v_call: TRBV20-1

cdr3_aa: CSARALGQGFSYEQYF
cdr3_nt: TGCAGTGCTAGAGCCCTGGGACAGGGTTTCTCCTACGAGCAGTACTTC
d_call: TRBD1
j_call: TRBJ2-7
clone_size: few
v_call: TRBV20-1

cdr3_aa: CASSTRNTEAFF
cdr3_nt: TGTGCCAGCAGTACAAGGAACACTGAAGCTTTCTTT
d_call: -
j_call: TRBJ1-1
clone_size: many
v_call: TRBV2

cdr3_aa: CASSQGGLAPDTQYF
cdr3_nt: TGTGCCAGCAGCCAAGGGGGACTAGCGCCAGATACGCAGTATTTT
d_call: TRBD2
j_call: TRBJ2-3
clone_size: many
v_call: TRBV3-1

cdr3_aa: CALGAFNEQFF
cdr3_nt: TGTGCCCTCGGGGCGTTCAATGAGCAGTTCTTC
d_call: -
j_call: TRBJ2-1
clone_size: many
v_call: TRBV30

cdr3_aa: CASSEHRWFEAFF
cdr3_nt: TGTGCCAGCAGTGAACATAGGTGGTTTGAAGCTTTCTTT
d_call: -
j_call: TRBJ1-1
clone_size: -
v_call: TRBV6-1

cdr3_aa: CAIRMEGFAYGYTF
cdr3_nt: TGTGCCATCAGGATGGAAGGGTTCGCCTATGGCTACACCTTC
d_call: -
j_call: TRBJ1-2
clone_size: -
v_call: TRBV10-3

cdr3_aa: CANLTTKGLACWGEQFF
cdr3_nt: TGTGCCAACCTTACGACAAAGGGACTAGCTTGTTGGGGTGAGCAGTTCTTC
d_call: TRBD2
j_call: TRBJ2-1
clone_size: -
v_call: TRBV2

cdr3_aa: CASSRFEGSTDTQYF
cdr3_nt: TGTGCCAGCAGCCGATTTGAGGGGAGCACAGATACGCAGTATTTT
d_call: -
j_call: TRBJ2-3
clone_size: many
v_call: TRBV3-1

cdr3_aa: CSASVSRLAGITDTQYF
cdr3_nt: TGCAGTGCTAGCGTATCCCGGCTAGCGGGTATCACAGATACGCAGTATTTT
d_call: TRBD2
j_call: TRBJ2-3
clone_size: many
v_call: TRBV20-1

cdr3_aa: CARGEGGNEQFF
cdr3_nt: TGTGCCAGGGGGGAGGGCGGGAATGAGCAGTTCTTC
d_call: TRBD2
j_call: TRBJ2-1
clone_size: -
v_call: TRBV2

cdr3_aa: CSVVAGQGRGELFF
cdr3_nt: TGCAGCGTTGTTGCCGGACAGGGTAGGGGGGAGCTGTTTTTT
d_call: TRBD1
j_call: TRBJ2-2
clone_size: -
v_call: TRBV29-1

cdr3_aa: CASSIAGGGDEQFF
cdr3_nt: TGTGCCAGTAGTATAGCGGGGGGGGGGGATGAGCAGTTCTTC
d_call: TRBD2
j_call: TRBJ2-1
clone_size: few
v_call: TRBV19

cdr3_aa: CASSFFRLYGYTF
cdr3_nt: TGTGCCAGCAGCTTCTTCCGCCTATATGGCTACACCTTC
d_call: -
j_call: TRBJ1-2
clone_size: -
v_call: TRBV5-4

cdr3_aa: CASSRRGTGANVLTF
cdr3_nt: TGTGCCAGCAGCAGAAGGGGAACCGGGGCCAACGTCCTGACTTTC
d_call: -
j_call: TRBJ2-6
clone_size: -
v_call: TRBV7-6

cdr3_aa: CSARDRTSGSTGELFF
cdr3_nt: TGCAGTGCTAGAGATCGGACTAGCGGGAGTACCGGGGAGCTGTTTTTT
d_call: TRBD2
j_call: TRBJ2-2
clone_size: few
v_call: TRBV20-1

cdr3_aa: CSVEDLGGRKLSGANVLTF
cdr3_nt: TGCAGCGTTGAAGATTTAGGAGGGAGGAAATTGTCTGGGGCCAACGTCCTGACTTTC
d_call: -
j_call: TRBJ2-6
clone_size: -
v_call: TRBV29-1

cdr3_aa: CASSPSLTKNIQYF
cdr3_nt: TGTGCCAGTAGCCCCTCCCTAACCAAAAACATTCAGTACTTC
d_call: -
j_call: TRBJ2-4
clone_size: -
v_call: TRBV19

cdr3_aa: CASSLGTGYIQYF
cdr3_nt: TGTGCCAGCAGCTTAGGAACAGGCTACATTCAGTACTTC
d_call: -
j_call: TRBJ2-4
clone_size: few
v_call: TRBV7-2

cdr3_aa: CASSESTSGQETQYF
cdr3_nt: TGCGCCAGCAGTGAGTCGACTAGCGGTCAAGAGACCCAGTACTTC
d_call: TRBD2
j_call: TRBJ2-5
clone_size: many
v_call: TRBV10-1

cdr3_aa: CAGGLPMNTEAFF
cdr3_nt: TGTGCCGGCGGACTGCCGATGAACACTGAAGCTTTCTTT
d_call: -
j_call: TRBJ1-1
clone_size: -
v_call: TRBV30

cdr3_aa: CASSLATVEQFF
cdr3_nt: TGTGCCAGCAGCTTAGCGACAGTCGAGCAGTTCTTC
d_call: -
j_call: TRBJ2-1
clone_size: many
v_call: TRBV7-2

cdr3_aa: CASSSPGQGAYGYTF
cdr3_nt: TGTGCCAGCAGTTCGCCGGGACAGGGAGCCTATGGCTACACCTTC
d_call: TRBD1
j_call: TRBJ1-2
clone_size: -
v_call: TRBV2

cdr3_aa: CASSLGRRLNEKLFF
cdr3_nt: TGTGCCAGCAGCCTCGGACGGAGACTTAATGAAAAACTGTTTTTT
d_call: -
j_call: TRBJ1-4
clone_size: few
v_call: TRBV13

cdr3_aa: CASSLVGGPFSYYEQYF
cdr3_nt: TGTGCCAGCAGCTTAGTAGGTGGGCCTTTCTCCTACTACGAGCAGTACTTC
d_call: -
j_call: TRBJ2-7
clone_size: few
v_call: TRBV7-2

cdr3_aa: CASKPQIDRERNEQYF
cdr3_nt: TGTGCCAGCAAACCCCAAATCGACAGGGAAAGAAACGAGCAGTACTTC
d_call: TRBD1
j_call: TRBJ2-7
clone_size: many
v_call: TRBV28